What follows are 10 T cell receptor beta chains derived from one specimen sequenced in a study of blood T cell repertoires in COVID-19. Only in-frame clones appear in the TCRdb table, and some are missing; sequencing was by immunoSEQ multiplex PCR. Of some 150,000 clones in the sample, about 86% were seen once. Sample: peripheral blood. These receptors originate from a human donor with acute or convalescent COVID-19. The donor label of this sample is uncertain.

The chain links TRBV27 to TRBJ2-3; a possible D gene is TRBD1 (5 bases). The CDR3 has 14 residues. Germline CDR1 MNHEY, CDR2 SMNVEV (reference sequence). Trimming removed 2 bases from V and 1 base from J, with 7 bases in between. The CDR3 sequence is CASSLGAGTDTQYF. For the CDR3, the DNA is TGTGCCAGCAGTTTAGGGGCGGGCACAGATACGCAGTATTTT.

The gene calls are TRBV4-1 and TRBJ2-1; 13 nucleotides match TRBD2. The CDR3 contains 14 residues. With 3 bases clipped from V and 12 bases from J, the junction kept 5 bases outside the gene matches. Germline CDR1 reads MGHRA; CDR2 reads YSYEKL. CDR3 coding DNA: TGCGCCAGCAGCCAGAGGACTAGCGGGGGTCGGCAGTTCTTC. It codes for CASSQRTSGGRQFF.

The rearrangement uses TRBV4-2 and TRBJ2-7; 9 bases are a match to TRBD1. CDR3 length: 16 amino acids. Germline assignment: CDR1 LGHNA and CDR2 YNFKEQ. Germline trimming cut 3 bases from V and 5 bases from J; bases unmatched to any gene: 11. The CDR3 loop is CASSQQPGQGVDEQYF. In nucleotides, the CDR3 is TGTGCCAGCAGCCAGCAACCGGGACAGGGAGTCGACGAGCAGTACTTC.

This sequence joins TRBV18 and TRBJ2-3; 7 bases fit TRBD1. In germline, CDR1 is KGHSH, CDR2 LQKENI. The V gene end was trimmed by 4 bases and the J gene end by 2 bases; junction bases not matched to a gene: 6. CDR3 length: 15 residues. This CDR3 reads CASSLSGTVTDTQYF. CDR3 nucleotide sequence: TGTGCCAGCTCACTCTCCGGGACAGTCACAGATACGCAGTATTTT. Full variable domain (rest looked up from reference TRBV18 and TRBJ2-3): NAGVMQNPRHLVRRRGQEARLRCSPMKGHSHVYWYRQLPEEGLKFMVYLQKENIIDESGMPKERFSAEFPKEGPSILRIQQVVRGDSAAYFCASSLSGTVTDTQYFGPGTRLTVL.

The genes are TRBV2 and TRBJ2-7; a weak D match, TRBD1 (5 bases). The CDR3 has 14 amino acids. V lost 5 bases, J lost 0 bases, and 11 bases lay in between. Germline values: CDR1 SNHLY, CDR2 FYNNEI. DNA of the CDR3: TGTGCCAGCAGTTGGACACGAAGCTCCTACGAGCAGTACTTC. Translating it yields CASSWTRSSYEQYF.

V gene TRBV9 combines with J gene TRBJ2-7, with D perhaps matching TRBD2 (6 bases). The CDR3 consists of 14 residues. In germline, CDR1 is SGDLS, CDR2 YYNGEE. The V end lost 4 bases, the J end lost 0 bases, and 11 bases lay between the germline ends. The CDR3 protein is CASSLAGNSYEQYF. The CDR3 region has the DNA TGTGCCAGCAGCCTTGCGGGGAACTCCTACGAGCAGTACTTC.

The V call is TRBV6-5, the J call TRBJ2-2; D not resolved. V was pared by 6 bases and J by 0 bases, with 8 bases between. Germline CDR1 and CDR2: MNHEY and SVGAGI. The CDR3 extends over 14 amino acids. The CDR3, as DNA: TGTGCCAGCAGCCAGAGGACGAACACCGGGGAGCTGTTTTTT. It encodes CASSQRTNTGELFF.

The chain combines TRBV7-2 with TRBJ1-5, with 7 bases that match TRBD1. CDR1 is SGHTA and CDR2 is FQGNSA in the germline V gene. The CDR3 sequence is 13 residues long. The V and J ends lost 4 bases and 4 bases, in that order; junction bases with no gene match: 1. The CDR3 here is CASSSDRNQPQHF. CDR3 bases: TGTGCCAGCAGCTCGGACAGGAATCAGCCCCAGCATTTT.

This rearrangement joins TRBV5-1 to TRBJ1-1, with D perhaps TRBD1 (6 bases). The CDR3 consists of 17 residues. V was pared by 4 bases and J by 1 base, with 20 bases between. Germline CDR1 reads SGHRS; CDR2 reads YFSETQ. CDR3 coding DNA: TGCGCCAGCAGCCCTGGGACACTGGCTCCAGGGAACACTGAAGCTTTCTTT. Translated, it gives CASSPGTLAPGNTEAFF.

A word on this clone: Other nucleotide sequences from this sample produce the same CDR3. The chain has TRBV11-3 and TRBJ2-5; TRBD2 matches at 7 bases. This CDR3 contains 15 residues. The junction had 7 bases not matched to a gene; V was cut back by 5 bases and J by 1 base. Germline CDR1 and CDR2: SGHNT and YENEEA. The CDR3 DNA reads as TGTGCCAGCAGCGCCGGAACGGGGGGCCAAGAGACCCAGTACTTC. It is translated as CASSAGTGGQETQYF. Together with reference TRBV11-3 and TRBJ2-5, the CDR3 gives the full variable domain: EAGVVQSPRYKIIEKKQPVAFWCNPISGHNTLYWYLQNLGQGPELLIRYENEEAVDDSQLPKDRFSAERLKGVDSTLKIQPAELGDSAVYLCASSAGTGGQETQYFGPGTRLLVL.